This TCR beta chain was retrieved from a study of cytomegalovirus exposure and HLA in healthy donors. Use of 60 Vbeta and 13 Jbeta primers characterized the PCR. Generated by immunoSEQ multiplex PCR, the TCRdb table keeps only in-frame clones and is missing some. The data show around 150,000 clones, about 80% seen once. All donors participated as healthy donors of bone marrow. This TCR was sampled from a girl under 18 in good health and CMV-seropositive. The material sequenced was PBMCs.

The CDR3 here is CASRRSGGNEQFF. The CDR3 DNA is TGTGCCAGCAGAAGGTCAGGGGGCAATGAGCAGTTCTTC. This chain links TRBV7-9 with TRBJ2-1, with 7 bases identical to TRBD1. Per the germline V gene, CDR1 is SEHNR and CDR2 is FQNEAQ (reference sequence). The V segment lost 6 bases and the J segment 6 bases; nucleotides outside the gene matches: 5. This CDR3 contains 13 residues.